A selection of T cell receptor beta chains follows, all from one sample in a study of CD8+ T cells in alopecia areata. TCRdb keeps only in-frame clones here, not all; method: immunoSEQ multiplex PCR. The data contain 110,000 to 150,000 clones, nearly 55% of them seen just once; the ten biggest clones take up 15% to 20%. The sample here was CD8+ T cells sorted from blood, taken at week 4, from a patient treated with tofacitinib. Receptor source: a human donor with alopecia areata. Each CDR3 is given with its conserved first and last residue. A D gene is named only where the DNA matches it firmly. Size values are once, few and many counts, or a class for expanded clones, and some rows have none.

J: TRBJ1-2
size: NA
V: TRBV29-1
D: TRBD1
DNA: TGCAGCGTTGCCCGGGACAGCCCGAATGGCTACACCTTC
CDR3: CSVARDSPNGYTF

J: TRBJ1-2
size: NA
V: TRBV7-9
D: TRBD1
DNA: TGTGCCAGCAGCTTAACCGGGACAGCTCGTTTATATGGCTACACCTTC
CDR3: CASSLTGTARLYGYTF

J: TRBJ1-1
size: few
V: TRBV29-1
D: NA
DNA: TGCAGCGTTGAGGCGGGGGAGGTTTTCTTT
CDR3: CSVEAGEVFF

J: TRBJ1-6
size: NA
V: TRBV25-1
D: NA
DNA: TGTGCCAGCAGTGAAGACGGAAACTCCTATAATTCACCCCTCCACTTT
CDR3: CASSEDGNSYNSPLHF

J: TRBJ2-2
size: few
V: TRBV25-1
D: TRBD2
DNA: TGTGCCAGCAGTCCAACGGGCCGGCGGGGGACCGGGGAGCTGTTTTTT
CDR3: CASSPTGRRGTGELFF

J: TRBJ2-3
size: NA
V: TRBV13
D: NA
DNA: TGTGCCAGCAGCCCCGTTTTGACCACCGCCACAGATACGCAGTATTTT
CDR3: CASSPVLTTATDTQYF

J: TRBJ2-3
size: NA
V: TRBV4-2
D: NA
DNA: TGTGCCAGCAGCCAAGATACAGGCGTCCCGGATACGCAGTATTTT
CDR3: CASSQDTGVPDTQYF

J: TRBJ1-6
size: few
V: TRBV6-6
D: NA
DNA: TGTGCCAGCAGTTACTCGGAGGACAGCCCGAGTTCACCCCTCCACTTT
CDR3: CASSYSEDSPSSPLHF

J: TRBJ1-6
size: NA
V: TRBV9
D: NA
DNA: TGTGCCAGCAGCACCTCAGGGGACCTTAATTCACCCCTCCACTTT
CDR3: CASSTSGDLNSPLHF

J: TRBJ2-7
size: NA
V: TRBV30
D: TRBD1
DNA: TGTGCCTGGGGATTGGGACAGGGGCGCGAGCAGTACTTC
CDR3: CAWGLGQGREQYF

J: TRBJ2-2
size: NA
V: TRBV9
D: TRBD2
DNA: TGTGCCAGCAGCGCCATCGGGACTAGCGGGAGAACCGGGGAGCTGTTTTTT
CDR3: CASSAIGTSGRTGELFF

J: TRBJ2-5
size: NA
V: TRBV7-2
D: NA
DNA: TGTGCCAGCAGCTTAGATCGGGAGGAGACCCAGTACTTC
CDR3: CASSLDREETQYF

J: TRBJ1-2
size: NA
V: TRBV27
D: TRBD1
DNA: TGTGCCAGCAGTTTATCCCCCGGGACAGGGTATGGTGGCTACACCTTC
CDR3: CASSLSPGTGYGGYTF

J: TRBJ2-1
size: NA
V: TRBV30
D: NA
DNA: TGTGCCTGGAGTCCCCTGTCCCGCGTAGGGTTCTTC
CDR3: CAWSPLSRVGFF

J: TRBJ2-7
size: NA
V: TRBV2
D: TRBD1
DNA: TGTGCCAGCGGAATTACCCGGGACAGGGGTTACGAGCAGTACTTC
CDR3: CASGITRDRGYEQYF

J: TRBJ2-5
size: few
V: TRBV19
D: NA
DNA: TGTGCCAGTAGTATCGACGGCGAGGAGACCCAGTACTTC
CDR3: CASSIDGEETQYF

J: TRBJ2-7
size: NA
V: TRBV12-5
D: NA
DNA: TGTGCTAGTGGTTTGGGACCGATTACCTACGAGCAGTACTTC
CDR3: CASGLGPITYEQYF